This TCR beta chain was captured by sequencing in a study of OX40 agonist ivuxolimab in advanced cancers. TCRdb keeps only in-frame clones here, not all; method: immunoSEQ multiplex PCR. The data hold 60,000 to 65,000 clones, with roughly 84% observed a single time. The CDR3 is made up of 13 amino acids. Losses at the gene ends were 7 bases for V and 5 bases for J; bases not matched to a gene: 8. Germline V lookup: CDR1 SNHLY, CDR2 FYNNEI. The rearrangement links TRBV2 to TRBJ2-7; 7 bases fit TRBD2. The sequencing here drew on CD4+ or CD8+ T cells sorted from blood, taken in a trial of the OX40 agonist ivuxolimab. This clonotype was sampled from an adult with an advanced solid tumor such as melanoma, head and neck, liver or kidney cancer. CDR3 sequence (DNA): TGTGCCAGCACCCAAGAGGGAGGGCACGAGCAGTACTTC. Residues: CASTQEGGHEQYF. The variable domain in full, with the rest retrieved from reference TRBV2 and TRBJ2-7, is EPEVTQTPSHQVTQMGQEVILRCVPISNHLYFYWYRQILGQKVEFLVSFYNNEISEKSEIFDDQFSVERPDGSNFTLKIRSTKLEDSAMYFCASTQEGGHEQYFGPGTRLTVT.